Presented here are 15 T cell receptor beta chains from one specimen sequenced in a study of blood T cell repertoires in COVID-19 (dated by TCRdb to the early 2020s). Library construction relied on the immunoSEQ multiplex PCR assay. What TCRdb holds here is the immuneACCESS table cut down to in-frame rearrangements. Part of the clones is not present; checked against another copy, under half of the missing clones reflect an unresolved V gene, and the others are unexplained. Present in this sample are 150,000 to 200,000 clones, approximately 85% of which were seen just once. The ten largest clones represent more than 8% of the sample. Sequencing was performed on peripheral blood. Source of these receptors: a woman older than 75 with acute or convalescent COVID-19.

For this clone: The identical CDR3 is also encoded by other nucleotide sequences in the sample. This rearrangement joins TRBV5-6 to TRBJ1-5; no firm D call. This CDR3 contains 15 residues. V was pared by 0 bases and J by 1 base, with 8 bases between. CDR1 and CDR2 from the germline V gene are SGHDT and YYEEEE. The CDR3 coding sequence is TGTGCCAGCAGCTTGGGGCAGGTCAGCAATCAGCCCCAGCATTTT. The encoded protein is CASSLGQVSNQPQHF.

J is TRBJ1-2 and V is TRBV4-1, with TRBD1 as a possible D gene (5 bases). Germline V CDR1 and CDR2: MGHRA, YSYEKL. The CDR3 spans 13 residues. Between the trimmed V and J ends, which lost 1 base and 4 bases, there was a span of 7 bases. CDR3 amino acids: CASSQGQIYGYTF. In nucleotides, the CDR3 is TGCGCCAGCAGCCAAGGACAGATCTATGGCTACACCTTC.

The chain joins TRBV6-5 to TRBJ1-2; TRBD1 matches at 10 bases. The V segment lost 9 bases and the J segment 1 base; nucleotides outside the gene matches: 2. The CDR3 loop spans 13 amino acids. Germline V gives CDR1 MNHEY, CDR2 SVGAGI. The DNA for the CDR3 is TGTGCCAGGGGGACAGGGGTTAACTATGGCTACACCTTC. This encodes CARGTGVNYGYTF.

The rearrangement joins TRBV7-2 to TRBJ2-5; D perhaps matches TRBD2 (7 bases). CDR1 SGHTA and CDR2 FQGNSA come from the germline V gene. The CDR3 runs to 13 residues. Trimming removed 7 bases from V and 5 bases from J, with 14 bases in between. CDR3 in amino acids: CASTPGGRETQYF. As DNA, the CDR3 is TGTGCCAGCACCCCCGGGGGGCGGGAGACCCAGTACTTC.

DNA for the CDR3: TGTGCCAGTACCCCATCGGGGTTGAGGGATCAGCCCCAGCATTTT. Its translation: CASTPSGLRDQPQHF. The chain joins TRBV19 to TRBJ1-5; D is unresolved. Germline CDR1 and CDR2: LNHDA and SQIVND (reference sequence). The CDR3 spans 15 residues. The V gene lost 7 bases and the J gene lost 5 bases, with 18 bases spanning the gap.

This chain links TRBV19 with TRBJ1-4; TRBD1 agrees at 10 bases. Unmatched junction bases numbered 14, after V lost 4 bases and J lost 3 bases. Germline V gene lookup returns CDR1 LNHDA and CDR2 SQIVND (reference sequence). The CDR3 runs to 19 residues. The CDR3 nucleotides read TGTGCCAGTAGTACCCCGGGACAGGGGCTTTGGTTATCTAATGAAAAACTGTTTTTT. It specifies CASSTPGQGLWLSNEKLFF. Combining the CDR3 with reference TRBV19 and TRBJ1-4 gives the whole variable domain DGGITQSPKYLFRKEGQNVTLSCEQNLNHDAMYWYRQDPGQGLRLIYYSQIVNDFQKGDIAEGYSVSREKKESFPLTVTSAQKNPTAFYLCASSTPGQGLWLSNEKLFFGSGTQLSVL.

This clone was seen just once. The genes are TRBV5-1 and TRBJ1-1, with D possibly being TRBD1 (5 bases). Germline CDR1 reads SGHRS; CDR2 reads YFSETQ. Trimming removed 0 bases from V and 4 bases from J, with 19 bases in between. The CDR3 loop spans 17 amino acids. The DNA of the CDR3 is TGCGCCAGCAGCTTGGCGACCCTATCGCAGGGAGGCACTGAAGCTTTCTTT. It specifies CASSLATLSQGGTEAFF.

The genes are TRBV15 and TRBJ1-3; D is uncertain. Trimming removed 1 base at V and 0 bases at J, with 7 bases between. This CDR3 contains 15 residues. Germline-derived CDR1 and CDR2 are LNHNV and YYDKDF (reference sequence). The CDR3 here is CATSRGRGSGNTIYF. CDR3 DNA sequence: TGTGCCACCAGCAGAGGGCGGGGCTCTGGAAACACCATATATTTT.

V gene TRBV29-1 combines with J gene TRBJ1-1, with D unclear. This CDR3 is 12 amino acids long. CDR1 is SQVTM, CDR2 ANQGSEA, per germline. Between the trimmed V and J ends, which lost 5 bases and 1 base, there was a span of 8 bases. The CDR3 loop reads CSVRRGNTEAFF. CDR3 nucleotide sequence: TGCAGCGTTCGACGGGGGAACACTGAAGCTTTCTTT.

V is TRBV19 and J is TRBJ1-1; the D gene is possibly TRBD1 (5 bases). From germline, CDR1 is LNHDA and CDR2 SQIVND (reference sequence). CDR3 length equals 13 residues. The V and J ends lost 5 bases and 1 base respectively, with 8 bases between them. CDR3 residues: CASSSRGNTEAFF. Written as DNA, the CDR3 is TGTGCCAGTAGTTCAAGGGGGAACACTGAAGCTTTCTTT.

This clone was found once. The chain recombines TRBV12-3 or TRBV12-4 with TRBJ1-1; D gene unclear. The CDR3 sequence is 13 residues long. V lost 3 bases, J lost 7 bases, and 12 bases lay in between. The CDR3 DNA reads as TGTGCCAGCAGTTTTACGGCAGGAGGTGAAGCTTTCTTT. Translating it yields CASSFTAGGEAFF.

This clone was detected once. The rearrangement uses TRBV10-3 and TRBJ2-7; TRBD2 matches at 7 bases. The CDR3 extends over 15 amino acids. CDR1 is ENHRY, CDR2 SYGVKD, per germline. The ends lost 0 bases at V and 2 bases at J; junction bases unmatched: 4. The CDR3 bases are TGTGCCATCAGTGAGTCAGGGAGGGTGCCCTACGAGCAGTACTTC. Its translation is CAISESGRVPYEQYF.

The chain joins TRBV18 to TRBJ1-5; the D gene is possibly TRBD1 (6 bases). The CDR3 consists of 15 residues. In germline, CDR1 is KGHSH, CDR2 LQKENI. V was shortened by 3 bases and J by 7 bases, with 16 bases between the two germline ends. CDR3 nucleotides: TGTGCCAGCTCACCCTACACAGGGATCGGGCAGCCCCAGCATTTT. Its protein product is CASSPYTGIGQPQHF.

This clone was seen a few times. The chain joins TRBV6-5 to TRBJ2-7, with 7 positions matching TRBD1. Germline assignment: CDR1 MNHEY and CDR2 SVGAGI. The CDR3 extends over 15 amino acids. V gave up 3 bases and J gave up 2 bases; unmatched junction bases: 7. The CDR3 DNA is TGTGCCAGCAGTTATAGGGACAGAGCGGCCTACGAGCAGTACTTC. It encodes CASSYRDRAAYEQYF.

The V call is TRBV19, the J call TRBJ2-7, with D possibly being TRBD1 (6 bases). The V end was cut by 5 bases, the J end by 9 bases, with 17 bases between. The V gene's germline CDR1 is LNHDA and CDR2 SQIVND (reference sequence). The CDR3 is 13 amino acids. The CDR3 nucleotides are TGTGCCAGTAGTCCGGGACAACGAAAGGGGCAGTACTTC. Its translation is CASSPGQRKGQYF.